What follows describes a single T cell receptor beta chain. The sample contains more than one DNA sequence encoding this CDR3. TCRdb's table, derived via immunoSEQ multiplex PCR, lists solely in-frame clones and lacks some. The data show tens of thousands of clones, with 88% seen just once and less than 2% held by the top ten. V lost 5 bases and J lost 4, with 12 bases in between. Germline V gene lookup returns CDR1 SGHNT and CDR2 YENEEA. The CDR3 sequence is 14 residues long. The record originates from a study of blood T cell repertoires in COVID-19. The rearrangement joins TRBV11-3 to TRBJ2-1; D is possibly TRBD1 (6 bases). The sequenced sample consisted of peripheral blood. The sequence came from a woman aged 80 or older with active or convalescent COVID-19. The CDR3 region is CASSPRTEYNEQFF. In DNA form, the CDR3 reads TGTGCCAGCAGCCCCCGGACAGAGTACAATGAGCAGTTCTTC.